Sequencing of this T cell receptor beta chain was carried out in a study of shared clonotypes between healthy human individuals. Genomic DNA, for the unsorted samples, came from about 90 million PBMCs. Execution of the assay was at deep level. The quantity of DNA used in unsorted PBMC replicate PCRs was approximately 300 ng, corresponding to tens of thousands of T cell genomes. Sequencing of unsorted PBMC DNA was carried out using ten immunoSEQ deep assay plates. The method was immunoSEQ multiplex PCR; TCRdb's version includes in-frame clones alone and lacks a portion of them. The sample consists of about 470,000 clones, roughly 80% of them appearing once. Trimming removed 0 bases at V and 5 bases at J, with 8 bases between. CDR1 and CDR2 (germline): MRHNA, SNTAGT. The CDR3 loop spans 14 amino acids.

The receptor was derived from a middle-aged woman in good health. Some clones in this sample may be carry-over from other donors' samples. The chain carries TRBV6-4 and TRBJ2-1; D not certain. The sample consisted of PBMCs. The CDR3 DNA follows: TGTGCCAGCAGTGACTCTATGGAGCACAATGAGCAGTTCTTC. Translating it yields CASSDSMEHNEQFF.